The present T cell receptor beta chain was sequenced within a study of cytotoxic CD8 clonotypes in ibrutinib-treated CLL. Trimming pared 10 bases from V and 8 bases from J, leaving 12 bases between. The CDR3 spans 11 residues. The germline V gene has CDR1 LNHDA and CDR2 SQIVND (reference sequence). Generated by immunoSEQ multiplex PCR, the TCRdb table keeps only in-frame clones and is missing some. This repertoire shows approximately 70,000 clones, around 84% found once; its top ten account for 7.5% to 8%. This receptor was obtained from a human donor with chronic lymphocytic leukemia. The material was PBMCs, obtained at disease progression, from a patient treated with ibrutinib. V and J are TRBV19 and TRBJ2-1; D remains unclear. Here the CDR3 DNA reads TGTGCCACCCAGATGGTAGATGAGCAGTTCTTC. Its protein is CATQMVDEQFF.